This T cell receptor beta chain appears in the sequencing data of a study of siplizumab effects on memory and regulatory T cells. Study results and caveats: The alloresponse seemed to draw substantially on naive T cells, which appeared more diverse than memory cells.

A word on this clone: Its matching antigen is unknown.

The germline V gene has CDR1 LNHNV and CDR2 YYDKDF (reference sequence). Trimming cost V 3 bases and J 2 bases, with 11 bases left between them. The length of the CDR3 is 15 residues. Generated by immunoSEQ multiplex PCR, the TCRdb table keeps only in-frame clones and is missing some. The sample holds some 97,000 clones, 94% seen once. This receptor was obtained from a human donor in good health. Sequencing was performed on Tregs sorted from blood. This chain connects TRBV15 to TRBJ2-1, with D perhaps matching TRBD2 (6 bases). The CDR3 nucleotides read TGTGCCACCAGCAGTTTGACTAGTCCCTACAATGAGCAGTTCTTC. Translation: CATSSLTSPYNEQFF.